This T cell receptor (beta chain) is from a study of shared clonotypes between healthy human individuals. Study-wide results and caveats: Expectations were that clonotype sharing among donors would be affected by sequencing depth.

A note on this clone: Its antigen is not known.

The germline V and J ends were trimmed by 10 bases and 6 bases, with 10 bases remaining between them. Germline V lookup: CDR1 MNHEY, CDR2 SMNVEV (reference sequence). The CDR3 runs to 10 residues. TCRdb's copy holds only in-frame clones and misses some; the assay was immunoSEQ multiplex PCR. The repertoire has about 460,000 clones, about 74% of them found once; the top ten carry 12%. Sequenced sample: PBMCs. V is TRBV27 and J is TRBJ2-7; D unresolved. This clonotype was obtained from a woman aged 35 to 49 in good health. Some clones in this sample may be carry-over from other donors' samples. CDR3 bases: TGTGCCACCTCAATGTCCGAGCAGTACTTC. Its translation is CATSMSEQYF.